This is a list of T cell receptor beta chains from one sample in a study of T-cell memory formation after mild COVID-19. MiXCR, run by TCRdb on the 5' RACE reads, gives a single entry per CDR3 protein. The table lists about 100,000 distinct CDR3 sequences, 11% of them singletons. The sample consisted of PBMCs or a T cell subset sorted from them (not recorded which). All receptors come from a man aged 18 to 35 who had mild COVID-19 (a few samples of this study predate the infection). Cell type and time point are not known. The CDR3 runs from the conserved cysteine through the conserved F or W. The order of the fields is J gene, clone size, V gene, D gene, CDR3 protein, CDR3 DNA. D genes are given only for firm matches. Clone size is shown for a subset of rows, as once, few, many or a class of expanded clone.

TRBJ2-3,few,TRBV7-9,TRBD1,CASSLEPTGGNRDTQYF,TGTGCCAGCAGCTTAGAGCCCACAGGGGGCAATCGGGATACGCAGTATTTT
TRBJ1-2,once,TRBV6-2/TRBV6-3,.,CASAIGAAGWVYGYTF,TGTGCCAGCGCTATAGGAGCGGCAGGGTGGGTCTATGGCTACACCTTC
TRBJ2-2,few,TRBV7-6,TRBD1,CASSFNRGETGELFF,TGTGCCAGCAGTTTTAACAGGGGAGAAACCGGGGAGCTGTTTTTT
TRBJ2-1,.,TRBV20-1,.,CSARGLGWTYNEQFF,TGCAGTGCTAGGGGTCTGGGGTGGACCTACAATGAGCAGTTCTTC
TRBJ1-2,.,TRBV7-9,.,CASSLAPAMAANYGYTF,TGTGCCAGCAGCTTAGCCCCGGCGATGGCCGCTAACTATGGCTACACCTTC
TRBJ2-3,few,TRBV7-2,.,CASSLNEWSTDTQYF,TGTGCCAGCAGCTTAAACGAGTGGAGCACAGATACGCAGTATTTT
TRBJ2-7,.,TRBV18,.,CASSPYPYEQYF,TGTGCCAGCTCACCTTACCCCTACGAGCAGTACTTC
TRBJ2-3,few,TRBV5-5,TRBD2,CASGTNTQYF,TGTGCCAGCGGGACTAATACGCAGTATTTT
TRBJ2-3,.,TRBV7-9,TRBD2,CAISSLRGVDGTDTQYF,TGTGCCATCAGCTCCCTGCGGGGGGTTGACGGCACAGATACGCAGTATTTT
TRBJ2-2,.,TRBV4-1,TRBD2,CASSPGGALNTGELFF,TGCGCCAGCAGCCCGGGGGGGGCGTTGAACACCGGGGAGCTGTTTTTT
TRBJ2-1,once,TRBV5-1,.,CASSFSAYNEQFF,TGCGCCAGCAGCTTCAGTGCTTACAATGAGCAGTTCTTC
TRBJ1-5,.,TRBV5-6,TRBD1,CASSLSGQVVQPQHF,TGTGCCAGCAGCCTCTCTGGACAGGTAGTACAGCCCCAGCATTTT
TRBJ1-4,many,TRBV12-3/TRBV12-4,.,CASSLGGHQGISDEKLFF,TGTGCCAGCAGTTTAGGGGGGCACCAGGGGATTTCCGATGAAAAACTGTTTTTT
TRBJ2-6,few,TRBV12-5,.,CASGFWGAGGANVLTF,TGTGCTAGTGGTTTTTGGGGGGCTGGAGGGGCCAACGTCCTGACTTTC
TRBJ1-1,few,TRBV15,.,CATSRPPAGTEAFF,TGTGCCACCAGCAGACCGCCAGCAGGAACTGAAGCTTTCTTT
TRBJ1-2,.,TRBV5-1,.,CASSLAEAGLTNYVYTF,TGCGCCAGCAGCTTGGCCGAGGCAGGGCTAACTAACTATGTCTACACCTTC
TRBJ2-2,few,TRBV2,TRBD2,CASSEAPSGGTGELFF,TGTGCCAGCAGTGAAGCGCCTAGCGGAGGCACCGGGGAGCTGTTTTTT
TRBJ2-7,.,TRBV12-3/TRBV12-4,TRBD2,CASSSSGGAIYEQYF,TGTGCCAGCAGTTCTAGCGGGGGGGCCATCTACGAGCAGTACTTC
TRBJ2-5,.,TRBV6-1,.,CASSLTAGDLWETQYF,TGTGCCAGCAGTCTTACGGCAGGGGATCTGTGGGAGACCCAGTACTTC
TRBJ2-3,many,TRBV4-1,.,CASSIRSQGIGTDTQYF,TGCGCCAGCAGCATCAGAAGTCAGGGTATAGGCACAGATACGCAGTATTTT
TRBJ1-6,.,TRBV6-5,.,CASSYTEGRSSPLHF,TGTGCCAGCAGTTACACTGAGGGAAGGTCTTCACCCCTCCACTTT
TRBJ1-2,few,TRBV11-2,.,CASSSNGPGYTF,TGTGCCAGCAGCTCAAACGGGCCCGGCTACACCTTC
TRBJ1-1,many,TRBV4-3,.,CASSQDSRGVFTEAFF,TGCGCCAGCAGCCAAGATTCTAGGGGGGTGTTTACTGAAGCTTTCTTT
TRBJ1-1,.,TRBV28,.,CASRTSRVEAFF,TGTGCCAGCAGGACCTCACGGGTAGAAGCTTTCTTT
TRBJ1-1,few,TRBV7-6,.,CASIGYTEAFF,TGTGCCAGCATTGGGTACACTGAAGCTTTCTTT
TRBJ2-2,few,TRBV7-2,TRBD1,CASSLPRDRANTGELFF,TGTGCCAGCAGCTTACCTCGGGACAGGGCCAACACCGGGGAGCTGTTTTTT
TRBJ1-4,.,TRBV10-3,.,CAKADRDQDPRKNCFF,.
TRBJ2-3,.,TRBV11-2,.,CASSRTQGTADTQYF,TGTGCCAGCAGCCGGACACAGGGTACTGCAGATACGCAGTATTTT
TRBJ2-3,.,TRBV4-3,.,CASSQDAGDTQYF,TGCGCCAGCAGCCAAGATGCGGGGGATACGCAGTATTTT
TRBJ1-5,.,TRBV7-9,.,CASSLGFQAQHF,TGTGCCAGCAGCTTAGGGTTTCAGGCCCAGCATTTT
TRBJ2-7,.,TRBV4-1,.,CASSQEVGGSYEQYF,TGCGCCAGCAGCCAAGAGGTAGGGGGCTCCTACGAGCAGTACTTC
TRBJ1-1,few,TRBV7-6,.,CASARGGGNTEAFF,TGTGCCAGCGCTAGAGGGGGAGGGAACACTGAAGCTTTCTTT
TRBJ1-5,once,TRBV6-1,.,CASGTHIGYLGNQPQHF,TGTGCCAGCGGTACGCATATAGGGTATCTAGGGAATCAGCCCCAGCATTTT
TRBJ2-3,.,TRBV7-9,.,CASSLGPAITDTQYF,TGTGCCAGCAGCTTAGGCCCCGCCATCACAGATACGCAGTATTTT
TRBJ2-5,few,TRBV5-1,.,CASCFESRAETQYF,TGCGCCAGTTGCTTTGAAAGTCGGGCGGAGACCCAGTACTTC